The entry that follows covers one TCR beta chain sequence. This record comes from a study of T cell changes during pregnancy in multiple sclerosis. Clones were read by immunoSEQ multiplex PCR, and TCRdb kept only the in-frame ones, dropping some. The sample holds approximately 69,000 clones; roughly 90% are singletons and the top ten take about 0.31%. Trimming removed 4 bases from V and 5 bases from J; junction bases left unmatched: 18. CDR1 is KGHSH, CDR2 LQKENI, per germline. CDR3 length: 19 amino acids. The material was CD4+ T cells from peripheral blood mononuclear cells, obtained in the third trimester of pregnancy. The clonotype comes from a female donor in good health, enrolled as a control in a pregnancy study. The chain employs TRBV18 and TRBJ1-3; TRBD1 aligns across 9 bases. CDR3 residues: CASSLPDRGTKRSRNTIYF. CDR3 sequence (DNA): TGTGCCAGCTCACTCCCGGACAGGGGCACCAAGAGGTCTCGAAACACCATATATTTT.